This T cell receptor beta chain was retrieved from a study of a mutant IDH1 vaccine in newly diagnosed glioma. Germline CDR1 SGHNT, CDR2 YYREEE (reference sequence). The CDR3 consists of 12 residues. Deletions cut 1 base from V and 3 bases from J, with 5 bases between. Profiled with immunoSEQ multiplex PCR; TCRdb holds only in-frame clones, not every one. This table has roughly 60,000 clones, approximately 84% appearing once. Overall study findings and caveats: It was just under 95% of patients that developed vaccine-induced immune responses.

Time point described: week 23, last vaccination. Doses of 300 ug of mutant IDH1 20-mer peptide were given with topical imiquimod. As for this clone: Its antigen is unknown.

The receptor comes from a man aged 25-40 years with glioma. The chain employs TRBV5-4 and TRBJ2-7; D is perhaps TRBD1 (5 bases). This sample comprised PBMCs, obtained from a glioma patient whose treatment included an IDH1 peptide vaccine. CDR3 sequence reads: CASSLTGYEQYF. Written as DNA, the CDR3 is TGTGCCAGCAGCTTGACAGGCTACGAGCAGTACTTC. The full variable domain, rest sourced from reference TRBV5-4 and TRBJ2-7, is ETGVTQSPTHLIKTRGQQVTLRCSSQSGHNTVSWYQQALGQGPQFIFQYYREEENGRGNFPPRFSGLQFPNYSSELNVNALELDDSALYLCASSLTGYEQYFGPGTRLTVT.